The rows below give T cell receptor beta chains drawn from one sample of a study of response to subunit inactivated influenza vaccine. MiXCR, run by TCRdb on the RT-PCR reads, gives a single entry per CDR3 protein. The sample contains about 800,000 distinct CDR3 sequences, about 20% of which appear only once. Sequencing used PBMCs from blood, obtained roughly 5 days after vaccination. The receptors shown here come from a man between 50 and 59 years old who received an inactivated influenza vaccine. CDR3s include the opening cysteine and the closing phenylalanine or tryptophan. A D gene is named only where the DNA matches it firmly. Clone size is given for some rows only: seen once, a few or many times, or a class if the clone is expanded.

.	TRBJ2-5	14	.	TRBV20-1	TGCAGTGCTACCACGCCCGGGGTACAAGAGACCCAGTACTTC	CSATTPGVQETQYF
.	TRBJ2-2	16	few	TRBV19	TGTGCCAGTAGTACCCGCGGCAGGCTGAACACCGGGGAGCTGTTTTTT	CASSTRGRLNTGELFF
.	TRBJ2-7	15	.	TRBV7-2	TGTGCCAGCAGCTTACCCGCCCAGGGTCTATACGAGCAGTACTTC	CASSLPAQGLYEQYF
TRBD1	TRBJ2-7	18	.	TRBV20-1	TGCAGTGCTAGAGCTCCCCGGGACAGGGCCCGGGGGGACTACGAGCAGTACTTC	CSARAPRDRARGDYEQYF
TRBD2	TRBJ2-7	11	many	TRBV29-1	TGCAGCGTAGCGGGAGCTGGCGAGCAGTACTTC	CSVAGAGEQYF
.	TRBJ2-2	14	.	TRBV27	TGTGCCAGCAGTCCCAGGGGAATCACCGGGGAGCTGTTTTTT	CASSPRGITGELFF
.	TRBJ2-4	17	few	TRBV18	TGTGCCAGCTCACCAGGCGCAGGGGTTTCAGCCAAAAACATTCAGTACTTC	CASSPGAGVSAKNIQYF
TRBD1	TRBJ2-1	17	few	TRBV3-1	TGTGCCAGCAGCCAAGGTCGCAGGGGGCTTACCTACAATGAGCAGTTCTTC	CASSQGRRGLTYNEQFF
.	TRBJ1-2	13	few	TRBV12-3/TRBV12-4	TGTGCCAGCGGCTACAGGGCGGCCTATGGCTACACCTTC	CASGYRAAYGYTF
TRBD2	TRBJ2-7	18	.	TRBV11-2	TGTGCCAGCAGCTTCCGGGTTAGCGGGGTAAGGGGTGTTTACGAGCAGTACTTC	CASSFRVSGVRGVYEQYF
TRBD2	TRBJ2-5	15	.	TRBV7-7	TGTGCCAGCAGCCCAGGACTAGCGGCACAAGAGACCCAGTACTTC	CASSPGLAAQETQYF
.	TRBJ2-1	12	.	TRBV20-1	TGCTGTGCTAGAGATCTAGGGGGTGAGCAGTTCTTC	CCARDLGGEQFF
TRBD1	TRBJ1-1	12	.	TRBV12-3/TRBV12-4	TGTGCTACAGGGGCTCGGAACACTGAAGCTTTCTTT	CATGARNTEAFF
.	TRBJ2-1	11	.	TRBV12-3/TRBV12-4	TGTGCCAGCACTGACAGTAATGAGCAGTTCTTC	CASTDSNEQFF
.	TRBJ2-5	15	.	TRBV5-1	TGCGCCAGCAGCCCCGGTGGGGGTTCCGAAGAGACCCAGTACTTC	CASSPGGGSEETQYF
TRBD1	TRBJ2-5	15	few	TRBV20-1	TGCAGTGCTAGAGAGGCGGGACAGGATAAAGAGACCCAGTACTTC	CSAREAGQDKETQYF
.	TRBJ2-3	14	.	TRBV20-1	TGCAGTGCTAGTAGACTGGGAACCACAGATACGCAGTATTTT	CSASRLGTTDTQYF
TRBD2	TRBJ2-7	17	.	TRBV4-2	TGTGCCAGCAGCCCGACTAGCGGGAGAAGGGGGGCCCACGAGCAGTACTTC	CASSPTSGRRGAHEQYF
TRBD2	TRBJ2-1	18	.	TRBV7-8	TGTGCCAGCAGCGGCCGCTGGGGCGGGGGGGGCTCCCACAATGAGCAGTTCTTC	CASSGRWGGGGSHNEQFF
.	TRBJ2-7	15	.	TRBV11-2	TGTGCCAGCAGCTCTCTTGGGGTGACAGGCTACGAGCAGTACTTC	CASSSLGVTGYEQYF
.	TRBJ2-1	13	few	TRBV20-1	TGCAGTGCTAGTTCAGACGGGGGCCCGGCAGAGTTCTTC	CSASSDGGPAEFF
.	TRBJ2-5	13	many	TRBV5-5	TGTGCCAGCAGCTTGGAAGGTCCAGGGACCCAGTACTTC	CASSLEGPGTQYF
TRBD1	TRBJ2-2	17	many	TRBV12-3/TRBV12-4	TGTGCCAGCAGTCCGCAACGTCGGGACAGAACAACCGGGGAGCTGTTTTTT	CASSPQRRDRTTGELFF
TRBD1	TRBJ1-5	13	.	TRBV20-1	TGCAGTGCTGCCGGGGGACAGAATCAGCCCCAGCATTTT	CSAAGGQNQPQHF
TRBD2	TRBJ2-1	15	.	TRBV3-1	TGTGCCAGCAGCCCAGGGACTAGCCCCTACAATGAGCAGTTCTTC	CASSPGTSPYNEQFF
.	TRBJ2-3	16	few	TRBV4-2	TGTGCCAGCAGCCAATCGTGGAAGGGCCACACAGATACGCAGTATTTT	CASSQSWKGHTDTQYF
TRBD1	TRBJ2-3	17	.	TRBV5-1	TGCGCCAGCAGCCGAAGGTCGGGACAGGGGGCTTCAGATACGCAGTATTTT	CASSRRSGQGASDTQYF
.	TRBJ2-1	16	few	TRBV4-3	TGCGCCAGCAGCCAAGATTACGGGGCGACCTACAATGAGCAGTTCTTC	CASSQDYGATYNEQFF